This T cell receptor beta chain was retrieved from a study of cytomegalovirus exposure and HLA in healthy donors (TCRdb year 2017). Looking at the study overall: In an earlier analysis of 450 to 750 of the donors, less than 350 Gb of sequence data and 100 million or so unique TCR beta sequences from approximately 180 million T cells were reported. Roughly 300 gigabases of sequencing data and about 92 million unique TCR sequences made up an early release that covered around 640 HLA-typed donors. Of the 300 to 400 genotyped donors, approximately 82% fell in the genetic ancestry cluster associated with self-reported Caucasian donors. The study aimed to test whether signatures of past pathogen exposure could be identified by cataloging public T cell receptors. The study profiled the T cell repertoires of around 700 subjects by immunosequencing and related them to cytomegalovirus serostatus. Besides the first cohort of roughly 640 subjects, a separate validation cohort made up of about 120 different subjects was used. To predict cytomegalovirus infection status, the study brought together high-throughput TCR immunosequencing, statistical association of individual TCRs with disease status, and machine learning. In a later analysis, previously published TCR beta repertoires from several hundred donors were re-analyzed and high-resolution HLA genotyping was added so that TCR occurrence patterns could be studied. In the later analysis, no new phenotypic data were used to find candidate immune exposures; instead, reliance was placed on TCR beta sequences and their occurrence across donors. An earlier analysis of roughly 580 of the donors used high-throughput TCR beta sequencing to judge whether each TCR beta V gene segment behaved as functional or pseudogenic. Donor age, sex, ethnicity and CMV serostatus were compiled together with the repertoire data. A later genetic analysis took genome-wide SNP genotypes for about 55% of the 666 donors and used that subset as a discovery cohort. Every repertoire in the discovery cohort had been generated on one and the same sequencing platform. Class I and class II HLA loci were covered by the typing at four-digit resolution. The number of typed donors differed by locus: about 620-630 for A, B, C, DRB1 and DQB1; approximately 520 for DQA1; some 610 for DPA1; and some 450 for DPB1. Roughly 5 DR-DQ haplotypes were handled as single units for association and clustering, since linkage in the cohort was strong. Among roughly 400 genotyped donors of the cohort, an average of roughly 230,000 unique TCR beta nucleotide sequences was sequenced per donor, of which 15% to 20% were non-productive.

Spanning cysteine to phenylalanine, the CDR3 consists of 16 amino acids. The DNA shown is the 48-base CDR3, in frame from base 1. Clipping removes 5 bases from V and 6 bases from J, with 8 as the unmatched junction base count. The germline V gene encodes CDR1 LNHDA and CDR2 SQIVND (reference sequence). The cohort comprised 666 healthy bone marrow donors. At the time of sampling, every cohort member was nominally healthy, though immune exposures that went unrecorded were likely present. The donor tested CMV seropositive, placing the donor among the approximately 290 seropositive members of the cohort. A peripheral blood sample was provided by each donor, and peripheral blood mononuclear cells were used for TCR beta sequencing. The Qiagen DNeasy Blood Extraction Kit was used to extract genomic DNA from the blood cell samples. This clone occurred a few times. Its antigen is unknown. No base qualities exist here, and no much larger clone lies one base off it.

Paper-wide results and their limitations: Most TCR sequences were observed very rarely across donors, whereas some public TCRs were present in many individuals. Only TCR beta chains were sequenced in this cohort, and the absence of alpha or paired-chain data limited detectable features. A further reported finding was that TCR beta sequences accurately predicted the HLA-A and HLA-B alleles for most subjects in the first cohort. The 87-base-pair reads could not distinguish some IMGT-functional V segments, including TRBV6-2 and TRBV6-3, so those segments were excluded. Strong co-occurrence of HLA alleles, especially DR and DQ, made assigning TCR associations to individual alleles difficult. According to a later genetic analysis, donors in an Asian-associated ancestry cluster had fewer N-insertions in productive TCRs than the approximately 670-donor mean. The classifier was reported to diagnose cytomegalovirus status with high specificity and sensitivity in both the original and validation cohorts. In a later analysis, TCR association rates were found to vary across HLA loci, with the most associated TCRs seen for DRB1 alleles and the fewest for HLA-C alleles. Specific HLA alleles were associated with 16,951 TCR beta sequences at a false discovery rate of 0.05 in a later analysis. Some 16 rarely observed V segments, including chromosome 9 orphons, were excluded from the earlier analysis of just under 600 of the donors because counts were too low. In the study, approximately 160 TCR beta chains were listed as associated with cytomegalovirus. The only immune exposure information available for the cohort was CMV serostatus. In vitro tests confirmed that a few of the cytomegalovirus-associated TCR beta chains recognize cytomegalovirus antigens. A later analysis reported that several top co-occurrence clusters appeared linked to parvovirus B19, influenza, CMV and Epstein-Barr virus. Compared with equally common non-associated chains, HLA-associated TCR beta chains in a later analysis were more clonally expanded and had lower generation probabilities. A group of highly shared sequence variants was considered likely to be a technical artifact of the sequencing pipeline. According to a later analysis, most CMV-associated TCR beta chains appeared to be HLA-restricted, and the HLA associations seemed to be driven largely by CMV exposure. Correlated functional status among segregating V segments might be attributable to linkage disequilibrium, but an unknown experimental factor could not be ruled out. The authors suggested that the approach could potentially be extended to other disease states and immunological phenotypes. An earlier analysis of around 500 of the donors showed that most TCR beta V segments appeared in productive rearrangements either about 87% or about 30% of the time, which broadly matched IMGT annotations. In a later genetic analysis, a missense DCLRE1C variant was associated with V-gene and J-gene trimming of TCR beta chains, and the association was replicated in an independent cohort. Presence/absence analyses assumed roughly uniform sequencing depth across donors, an assumption that may not hold. Because HLA typing was missing for some donors at each locus, association tests included only the typed subset.

Library preparation used the immunoSEQ multiplex PCR assay. A mixture of 60 forward primers for TCR Vbeta segments and 13 reverse primers for TCR Jbeta segments was used in the multiplex PCR. Amplification of the CDR3 region of rearranged TCR beta genes was performed with a multiplex PCR assay on genomic DNA. The amplified TCR beta libraries were sequenced on the Illumina HiSeq System as 87-base-pair reads. Processing in the source paper ran as follows. Across the 640 or so repertoires, a later analysis counted tens of millions of unique TCR beta chains, 9 million to 14 million of which were shared by at least two donors. Raw reads were error-corrected and collapsed into unique sequences by a nearest-neighbor algorithm in which closely related sequences were merged to remove PCR and sequencing errors. Alignment of CDR3 sequences to IMGT reference sequences was used to assign V, D and J gene segments. Each retained sequence needed at least a six-nucleotide match to both a V gene segment and a J gene segment. A rearrangement was called productive if the CDR3 had no stop codons and remained in frame with V and J, and every other rearrangement was called non-productive. CDR3 was defined according to IMGT convention as the region running from the second conserved V-encoded cysteine to the conserved J-encoded phenylalanine. In an earlier analysis of more than 550 of the donors, sequences lacking an unambiguous match to a single V gene segment were excluded. An earlier analysis of 500 to 600 of the donors classified V segments as functional when productive rearrangements were above 56.7% and as segregating when the standard deviation between donors was above 5%. A statistical classification framework was built for diagnosing cytomegalovirus status from the catalog of TCR beta chain sequences. In a later analysis, TCR nucleotide sequences were compared against IMGT/GENE-DB human TR gene sequences so that V and J genes could be assigned. Using the TCRdist pipeline, a later analysis assigned CDR3 sequences along with most-parsimonious VDJ recombination scenarios. In a later analysis, each TCR beta chain was defined by its CDR3 amino acid sequence together with its V-gene family, and reads lacking a unique V-gene family were excluded. To address suspected cross-contamination and a sequencing artifact, a later analysis removed roughly 580 highly shared, low-generation-probability nucleotide sequences. A later analysis calculated a clonal expansion index for each public chain from normalized within-repertoire ranks of inferred template counts. In a later analysis, generation probabilities were computed with a VDJ recombination model fitted to out-of-frame rearrangements, and the resulting probabilities were checked against IGoR. Hypergeometric tests were used in a later analysis to score TCR-TCR, TCR-HLA and TCR-CMV co-occurrence, with a repertoire-size bias correction applied to the TCR pairs. False discovery rates were estimated in a later analysis by permuting HLA or CMV assignments 20 times. A later analysis grouped co-occurring TCRs with DBSCAN, adding TCRdist sequence similarity when clustering within HLA-allele-positive subsets. Repertoires with fewer than 30,000 or more than 120,000 public chains were left out of co-occurrence clustering, as were four to six repertoires with anomalous nucleotide sharing. TCRdb re-hosts the immuneACCESS table, in-frame sequences only. Its copies lack some clones; in the studies checked, an unresolved V gene accounts for under half of them, and the cause for the rest is not known. The DNA gave D and trimming, while V, J and clone size come from that table. The sample table records under 200,000 clones; roughly 85% of these occur just once. The top ten constitute roughly 4.5% of the sample.

The sequenced sample consisted of PBMCs. This TCR derives from a woman aged 30 to 39 in good health and CMV-seropositive. The sequence links TRBV19 to TRBJ2-2, with TRBD1 matching 11 junction bases. The sequenced DNA: TGTGCCAGTAGTCAGCCTCCGGGACAGGGGGCCGGGGAGCTGTTTTTT. Its translation is CASSQPPGQGAGELFF.